The clone carrying this TCR beta chain was counted only a few times. The data are from a study of beta chain features in type 1 diabetes. The whole isolated RNA underwent reverse transcription, so sequencing captured expressed TCRB transcripts. Each sample of naive, central memory or regulatory T cells had, on average, about 3.57 million reads. Repertoires were generated with immunoSEQ multiplex PCR, while TCRdb's copy carries only in-frame clones and drops some. Altogether 140,000 to 150,000 clones are present, 8% to 13% being singletons, with the ten largest covering roughly 1.4%. CDR1 is SGHDN, CDR2 FVKESK, per germline. Between the trimmed V and J ends, which lost 2 bases and 2 bases, there was a span of 13 bases. CDR3 length: 15 residues.

Sequencing was done on a sample of naive CD4+ T cells from blood. The sequence was collected from a young man in good health. The rearrangement links TRBV14 to TRBJ2-7; D may be TRBD1 (6 bases). This CDR3 reads CASSQFPKGAYEQYF. In DNA, the CDR3 is TGTGCCAGCAGCCAATTCCCTAAGGGGGCCTACGAGCAGTACTTC.